These 18 T cell receptor beta chains were all obtained from the same sample, sequenced in a study of regulatory T cells in long-lasting Graves disease. This sample's time point: newly diagnosed GD, antithyroid drugs for less than 3 months. Generation of the TCR library employed RNA extracted from PBMCs. HTBI primers from iRepertoire and Arm-PCR of CDR3 regions yielded the TCR beta libraries. TCRdb redid the calling of the multiplex PCR reads with MiXCR, one entry per CDR3 protein. The sample shows 400,000 to 650,000 distinct CDR3 sequences, roughly 16% of them seen only once. These data also featured in a second study, about T cells in Graves' hyperthyroidism and ophthalmopathy.

Sequencing was performed on peripheral blood mononuclear cells (PBMCs), taken at new diagnosis, from a patient treated with antithyroid drugs. Receptors originate from a woman aged 35-60 years with Graves disease.

This sequence joins TRBV11-2 and TRBJ2-7; 11 bases align to TRBD2. CDR3 length equals 17 residues. The V gene end was trimmed by 0 bases and the J gene end by 6 bases; junction bases not matched to a gene: 10. CDR1 is SGHAT and CDR2 is FQNNGV in the germline V gene. The CDR3 region is CASSLDPGSGGASEQYF. The CDR3 DNA sequence: TGTGCCAGCAGCTTAGATCCGGGTAGCGGGGGGGCTTCCGAGCAGTACTTC.

In this sample, this clonotype turned up a few times. V usage is TRBV19 and J usage is TRBJ1-1; 8 nucleotides match TRBD1. CDR3 length: 13 amino acids. In germline, CDR1 is LNHDA, CDR2 SQIVND (reference sequence). The V gene end was trimmed by 7 bases and the J gene end by 4 bases; junction bases not matched to a gene: 5. Written as DNA, the CDR3 is TGTGCCAGTACGGTTACAGGGGGCACTGAAGCTTTCTTT. Amino acid sequence: CASTVTGGTEAFF.

Only a few counts were recorded for this clonotype. The chain is built from TRBV5-1 and TRBJ2-2, with TRBD2 identical over 8 bases. Germline CDR1 reads SGHRS; CDR2 reads YFSETQ. The CDR3 loop spans 12 amino acids. V was clipped by 0 bases and J by 14 bases; unmatched bases: 3. CDR3 bases: TGCGCCAGCAGCTTGGACAGCGGGGGACTGTTTTTT. It translates to CASSLDSGGLFF.

The chain links TRBV20-1 to TRBJ2-3, with D tentatively TRBD2 (6 bases). CDR3 size: 16 residues. Trimming removed 5 bases at V and 4 bases at J, with 22 bases between. Germline CDR1 and CDR2: DFQATT and SNEGSKA (reference sequence). CDR3 DNA sequence: TGCAGTGCTCGCAAGGTTGGCGGGGTGAGAGCAGATACGCAGTATTTT. As protein: CSARKVGGVRADTQYF.

This chain links TRBV9 with TRBJ2-3, with 13 bases fitting TRBD2. CDR1 is SGDLS, CDR2 YYNGEE, per germline. This CDR3 spans 17 amino acids. Trimming removed 0 bases from V and 1 base from J; junction bases left unmatched: 2. The CDR3 DNA follows: TGTGCCAGCAGCGTAGTCGGACTAGCGGGGGGCACAGATACGCAGTATTTT. Protein product: CASSVVGLAGGTDTQYF.

This clonotype has only a few counts. V usage is TRBV9 and J usage is TRBJ1-1, with a tentative D call TRBD1 (6 bases). The germline V gene has CDR1 SGDLS and CDR2 YYNGEE. The CDR3 runs 15 residues. The V end was cut by 4 bases, the J end by 2 bases, with 15 bases between. The CDR3 DNA reads TGTGCCAGCAGCACCCGCCTACAGGGTAACACTGAAGCTTTCTTT. Its translation: CASSTRLQGNTEAFF.

The table lists this clonotype with many counts. The chain recombines TRBV10-3 with TRBJ1-2; D not resolved. This CDR3 contains 13 residues. The germline V gene encodes CDR1 ENHRY and CDR2 SYGVKD. Trimming left V 0 bases short and J 6 bases short, with 8 bases between. This CDR3 reads CAISESPYHGYTF. CDR3 in DNA: TGTGCCATCAGTGAGTCGCCGTACCATGGCTACACCTTC.

This clonotype has ten or more counts. The gene calls are TRBV6-1 and TRBJ2-7; TRBD1 is a possible D gene (6 bases). The germline V and J ends were trimmed by 7 bases and 2 bases, with 21 bases remaining between them. Germline-derived CDR1 and CDR2 are MNHNS and SASEGT. The CDR3 is made up of 16 amino acids. The chain's CDR3 is CASKIITGLYAYEQYF. The CDR3 DNA reads as TGTGCCAGCAAAATAATAACAGGGTTATACGCCTACGAGCAGTACTTC.

Points on this clonotype: A single base separates this from a much larger clone, so it may be a read error. The V call is TRBV28, the J call TRBJ2-3; 7 bases fit TRBD2. CDR3 length equals 16 residues. The germline gives CDR1 MDHEN, CDR2 SYDVKM. CDR3 DNA: TGTGCCAGCAGTCTGGGATCAGCGGGGCGTACAGATACGCAGTGTTTT. Its translation is CASSLGSAGRTDTQCF. The variable domain in full, with the rest retrieved from reference TRBV28 and TRBJ2-3, is DVKVTQSSRYLVKRTGEKVFLECVQDMDHENMFWYRQDPGLGLRLIYFSYDVKMKEKGDIPEGYSVSREKKERFSLILESASTNQTSMYLCASSLGSAGRTDTQCFGPGTRLTVL.

This clonotype has ten or more counts. The rearrangement uses TRBV12-3 or TRBV12-4 and TRBJ1-1; D is unclear. V dropped 6 bases and J dropped 0 bases, with 8 bases sitting between them. This CDR3 is 13 amino acids long. CDR3 amino acids: CASSRTLNTEAFF. In DNA form, the CDR3 reads TGTGCCAGCAGCCGGACGTTGAACACTGAAGCTTTCTTT.

This clonotype was observed at least ten times. The chain links TRBV18 to TRBJ1-4; a possible D gene is TRBD1 (6 bases). The CDR3 is 14 amino acids. V dropped 1 base and J dropped 6 bases, with 9 bases sitting between them. Germline lookup yields CDR1 KGHSH and CDR2 LQKENI. CDR3: CASSPRAGDEKLFF. Written as DNA, the CDR3 is TGTGCCAGCTCACCACGGGCAGGGGATGAAAAACTGTTTTTT.

The V and J genes are TRBV6-1 and TRBJ2-1; D is perhaps TRBD1 or TRBD2 (5 bases each). In germline, CDR1 is MNHNS, CDR2 SASEGT. CDR3 length: 13 amino acids. Trimming left V 8 bases short and J 6 bases short, with 14 bases between. The CDR3: CASSGPPGNEQFF. CDR3 in DNA: TGTGCCAGCTCGGGGCCTCCAGGCAATGAGCAGTTCTTC.

This clonotype came up a few times. The chain is built from TRBV12-3 or TRBV12-4 and TRBJ1-6, with 9 bases that match TRBD1. Germline trimming cut 3 bases from V and 7 bases from J; bases unmatched to any gene: 4. This CDR3 comprises 15 residues. The CDR3 DNA is TGTGCCAGCAGTTTTTCCGGGACAGGGAATTCACCCCTCCACTTT. It encodes CASSFSGTGNSPLHF.

Here the CDR3 reads CATSESGTIDSNQPQHF. DNA for the CDR3: TGTGCCACCAGTGAGTCCGGGACAATTGATAGCAATCAGCCCCAGCATTTT. The chain recombines TRBV24-1 with TRBJ1-5; possibly TRBD1 for D (6 bases). In germline, CDR1 is KGHDR, CDR2 SFDVKD. The CDR3 has 17 amino acids. V lost 4 bases and J 0 bases, leaving 15 bases between the germline ends.

This clonotype was counted at least ten times. This chain uses TRBV27 with TRBJ2-7; 10 nucleotides line up with TRBD2. V was clipped by 6 bases and J by 0 bases; unmatched bases: 14. The V gene's germline CDR1 is MNHEY and CDR2 SMNVEV (reference sequence). The CDR3 is 18 amino acids. CDR3 nucleotide sequence: TGTGCCAGCAGCCACACTAGCGGGGTTCCTTCTAGCTCCTACGAGCAGTACTTC. Its translation is CASSHTSGVPSSSYEQYF.

In this sample, this clonotype turned up many times. The genes are TRBV11-3 and TRBJ2-1; possibly TRBD1 or TRBD2 for D (5 bases each). Germline assignment: CDR1 SGHNT and CDR2 YENEEA. The CDR3 length is 14 residues. The V gene lost 5 bases and the J gene lost 4 bases, with 12 bases spanning the gap. CDR3 in amino acids: CASSPGTGYNEQFF. Written as DNA, the CDR3 is TGTGCCAGCAGCCCCGGGACGGGATACAATGAGCAGTTCTTC.

This clonotype has only a few counts. V usage is TRBV5-1 and J usage is TRBJ2-7; TRBD1 aligns across 7 bases. The germline CDR1 and CDR2 sequences are SGHRS and YFSETQ. The trim removed 1 base at V and 9 bases at J, leaving 7 bases unmatched. The CDR3 length is 13 residues. The CDR3 DNA is TGCGCCAGCAGCTTGTCACAGGGGCGAATGCAGTACTTC. Protein sequence: CASSLSQGRMQYF.

The rearrangement uses TRBV7-3 and TRBJ1-4; the match to TRBD1 covers 7 bases. Germline V gene data show CDR1 as SGHTA and CDR2 as FQGTGA. The CDR3 is made up of 16 amino acids. J gave up 2 bases and V 2 bases, and 5 bases lay outside the gene matches. CDR3 sequence (DNA): TGTGCCAGCAGCTTAGCAGGGGGGATGACTAATGAAAAACTGTTTTTT. This sequence encodes CASSLAGGMTNEKLFF.